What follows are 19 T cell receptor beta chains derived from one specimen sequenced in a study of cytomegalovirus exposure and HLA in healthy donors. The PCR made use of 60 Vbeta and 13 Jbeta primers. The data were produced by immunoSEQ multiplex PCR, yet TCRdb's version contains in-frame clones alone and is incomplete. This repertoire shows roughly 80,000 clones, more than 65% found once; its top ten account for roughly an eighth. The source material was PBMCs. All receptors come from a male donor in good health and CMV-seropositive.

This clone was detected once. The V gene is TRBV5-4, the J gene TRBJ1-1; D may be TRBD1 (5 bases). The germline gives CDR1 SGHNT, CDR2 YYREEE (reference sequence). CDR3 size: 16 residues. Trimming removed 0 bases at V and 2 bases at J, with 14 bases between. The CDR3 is CASSLAGRGTNTEAFF. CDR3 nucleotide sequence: TGTGCCAGCAGCTTGGCGGGTAGGGGCACTAACACTGAAGCTTTCTTT.

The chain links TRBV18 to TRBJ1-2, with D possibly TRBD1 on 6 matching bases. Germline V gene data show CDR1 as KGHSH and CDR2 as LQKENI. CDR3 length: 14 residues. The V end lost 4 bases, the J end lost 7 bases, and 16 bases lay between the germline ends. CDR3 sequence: CASSQLGQMGGYTF. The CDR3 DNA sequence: TGTGCCAGCTCACAGTTAGGACAGATGGGTGGCTACACCTTC.

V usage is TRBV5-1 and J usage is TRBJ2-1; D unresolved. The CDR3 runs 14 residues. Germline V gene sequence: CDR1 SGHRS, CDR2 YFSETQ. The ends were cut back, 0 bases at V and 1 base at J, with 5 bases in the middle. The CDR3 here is CASSLGVSYNEQFF. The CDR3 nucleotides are TGCGCCAGCAGCTTGGGCGTTTCCTACAATGAGCAGTTCTTC.

The DNA of the CDR3 is TGTGCCAGCTATCCAGGCGATATGCGTAGTCAGCCCCAGCATTTT. Translated, it gives CASYPGDMRSQPQHF. The chain has TRBV6-1 and TRBJ1-5, with D hard to call. Germline CDR1 and CDR2: MNHNS and SASEGT. V dropped 8 bases and J dropped 6 bases, with 20 bases sitting between them. The CDR3 runs to 15 residues.

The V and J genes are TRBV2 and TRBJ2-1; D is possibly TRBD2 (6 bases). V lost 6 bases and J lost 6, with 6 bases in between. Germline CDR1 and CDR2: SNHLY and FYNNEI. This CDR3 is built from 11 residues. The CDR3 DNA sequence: TGTGCCAGCAGGGAGGGCAATGAGCAGTTCTTC. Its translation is CASREGNEQFF.

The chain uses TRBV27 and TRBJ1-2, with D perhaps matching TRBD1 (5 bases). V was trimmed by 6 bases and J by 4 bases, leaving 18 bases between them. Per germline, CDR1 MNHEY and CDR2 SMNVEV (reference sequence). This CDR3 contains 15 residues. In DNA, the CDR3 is TGTGCCAGCAGCCCACAAAGGGGTCAGTCCTATGGCTACACCTTC. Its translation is CASSPQRGQSYGYTF.

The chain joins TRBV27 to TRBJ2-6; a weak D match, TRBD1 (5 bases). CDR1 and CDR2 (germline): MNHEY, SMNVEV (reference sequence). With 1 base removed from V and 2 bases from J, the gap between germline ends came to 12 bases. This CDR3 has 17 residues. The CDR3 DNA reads TGTGCCAGCAGTTTATGGCAGGGAAGGGCTGGGGCCAACGTCCTGACTTTC. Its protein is CASSLWQGRAGANVLTF.

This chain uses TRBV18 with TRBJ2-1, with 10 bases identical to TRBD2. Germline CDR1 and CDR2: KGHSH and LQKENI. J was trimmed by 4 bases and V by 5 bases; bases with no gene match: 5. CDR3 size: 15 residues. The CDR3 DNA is TGTGCCAGCTCATACCTAGCGGGAGAGTACAATGAGCAGTTCTTC. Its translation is CASSYLAGEYNEQFF.

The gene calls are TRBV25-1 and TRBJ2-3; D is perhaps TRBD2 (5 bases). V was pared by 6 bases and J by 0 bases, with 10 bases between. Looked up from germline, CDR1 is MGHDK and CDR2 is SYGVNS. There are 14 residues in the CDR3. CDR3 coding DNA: TGTGCCAGCAGACGGACTGCTAGCACAGATACGCAGTATTTT. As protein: CASRRTASTDTQYF. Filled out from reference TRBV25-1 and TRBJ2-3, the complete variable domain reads EADIYQTPRYLVIGTGKKITLECSQTMGHDKMYWYQQDPGMELHLIHYSYGVNSTEKGDLSSESTVSRIRTEHFPLTLESARPSHTSQYLCASRRTASTDTQYFGPGTRLTVL.

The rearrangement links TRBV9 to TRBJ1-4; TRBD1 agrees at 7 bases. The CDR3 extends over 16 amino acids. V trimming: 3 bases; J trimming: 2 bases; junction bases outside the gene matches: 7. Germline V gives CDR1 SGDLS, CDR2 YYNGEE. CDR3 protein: CASSAEKGATNEKLFF. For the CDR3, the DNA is TGTGCCAGCAGCGCGGAGAAGGGGGCGACTAATGAAAAACTGTTTTTT.

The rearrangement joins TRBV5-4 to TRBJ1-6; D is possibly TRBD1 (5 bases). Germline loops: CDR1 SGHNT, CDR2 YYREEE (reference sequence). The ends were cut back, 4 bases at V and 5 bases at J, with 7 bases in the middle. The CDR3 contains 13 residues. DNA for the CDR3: TGTGCCAGCAGCCCGACAGATAATTCACCCCTCCACTTT. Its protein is CASSPTDNSPLHF. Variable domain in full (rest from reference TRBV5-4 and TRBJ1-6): ETGVTQSPTHLIKTRGQQVTLRCSSQSGHNTVSWYQQALGQGPQFIFQYYREEENGRGNFPPRFSGLQFPNYSSELNVNALELDDSALYLCASSPTDNSPLHFGNGTRLTVT.

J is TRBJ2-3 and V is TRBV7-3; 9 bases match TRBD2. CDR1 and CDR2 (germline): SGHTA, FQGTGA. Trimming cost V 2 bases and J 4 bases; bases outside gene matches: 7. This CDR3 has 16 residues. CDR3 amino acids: CASSLPSGIGADTQYF. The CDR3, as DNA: TGTGCCAGCAGCTTACCTAGCGGGATTGGCGCAGATACGCAGTATTTT.

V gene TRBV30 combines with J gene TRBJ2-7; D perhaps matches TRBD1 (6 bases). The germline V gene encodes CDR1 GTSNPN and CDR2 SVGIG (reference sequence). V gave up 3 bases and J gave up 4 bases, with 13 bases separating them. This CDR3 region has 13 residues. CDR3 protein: CAWSQGLIYEQYF. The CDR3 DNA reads TGTGCCTGGAGCCAGGGGCTAATTTACGAGCAGTACTTC.

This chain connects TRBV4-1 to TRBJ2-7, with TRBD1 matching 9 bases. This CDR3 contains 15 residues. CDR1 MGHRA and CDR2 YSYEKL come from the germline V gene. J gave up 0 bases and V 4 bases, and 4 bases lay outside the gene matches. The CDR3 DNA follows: TGCGCCAGCAGCCGACAGGGGGACACCTCCTACGAGCAGTACTTC. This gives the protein CASSRQGDTSYEQYF.

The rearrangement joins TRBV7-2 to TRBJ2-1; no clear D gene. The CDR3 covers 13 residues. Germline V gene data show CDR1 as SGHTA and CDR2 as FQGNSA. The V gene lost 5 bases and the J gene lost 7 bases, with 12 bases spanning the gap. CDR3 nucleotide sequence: TGTGCCAGCAGCCCACGGTACGGTAATGAGCAGTTCTTC. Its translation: CASSPRYGNEQFF. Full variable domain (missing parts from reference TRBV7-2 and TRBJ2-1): GAGVSQSPSNKVTEKGKDVELRCDPISGHTALYWYRQSLGQGLEFLIYFQGNSAPDKSGLPSDRFSAERTGGSVSTLTIQRTQQEDSAVYLCASSPRYGNEQFFGPGTRLTVL.

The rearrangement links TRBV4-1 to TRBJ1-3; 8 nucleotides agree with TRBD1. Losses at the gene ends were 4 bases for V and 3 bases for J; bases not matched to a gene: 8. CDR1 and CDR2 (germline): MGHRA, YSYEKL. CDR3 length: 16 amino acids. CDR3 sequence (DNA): TGCGCCAGCAGCCTTAGCAAAGGACAGGGTGGAAACACCATATATTTT. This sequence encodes CASSLSKGQGGNTIYF.

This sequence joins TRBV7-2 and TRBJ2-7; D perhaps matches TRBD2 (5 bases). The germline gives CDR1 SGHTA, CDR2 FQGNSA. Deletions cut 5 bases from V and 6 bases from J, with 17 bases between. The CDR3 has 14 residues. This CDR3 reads CASSPARAGFEQYF. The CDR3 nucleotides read TGTGCCAGCAGCCCCGCCCGGGCGGGTTTCGAGCAGTACTTC.

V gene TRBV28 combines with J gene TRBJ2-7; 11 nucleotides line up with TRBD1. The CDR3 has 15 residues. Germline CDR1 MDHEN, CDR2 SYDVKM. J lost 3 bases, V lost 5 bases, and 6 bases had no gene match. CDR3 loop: CASSLSGTGGYEQYF. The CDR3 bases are TGTGCCAGCAGTCTCTCCGGGACAGGGGGCTACGAGCAGTACTTC.

The CDR3 spells CASSQPRVCGYTF. CDR3 nucleotide sequence: TGCGCCAGCAGTCAACCCAGGGTTTGTGGCTACACCTTC. The rearrangement uses TRBV23-1 and TRBJ1-2; TRBD1 might be the D (5 bases). TRBV23-1 is sorted into the ORF group, with uncertain function. The CDR3 is 13 residues long. The V gene lost 2 bases and the J gene lost 7 bases, with 11 bases spanning the gap.